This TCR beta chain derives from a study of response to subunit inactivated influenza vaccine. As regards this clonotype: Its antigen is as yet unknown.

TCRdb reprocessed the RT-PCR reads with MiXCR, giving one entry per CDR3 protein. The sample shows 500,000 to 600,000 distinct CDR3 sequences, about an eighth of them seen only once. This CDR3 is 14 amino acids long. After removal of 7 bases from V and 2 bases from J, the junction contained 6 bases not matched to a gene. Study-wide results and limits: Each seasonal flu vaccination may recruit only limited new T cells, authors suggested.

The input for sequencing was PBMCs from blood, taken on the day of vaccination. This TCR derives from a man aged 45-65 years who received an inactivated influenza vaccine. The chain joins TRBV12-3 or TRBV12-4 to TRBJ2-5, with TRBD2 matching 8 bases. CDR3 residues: CASTGGESQETQYF. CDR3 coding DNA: TGTGCCAGCACCGGGGGGGAAAGTCAAGAGACCCAGTACTTC.